Below, one T cell receptor (beta chain) is given with its context. The antigen is undetermined. This record belongs to a study of blood T cells in healthy people across ages. General study results and limits: Conclusively comparing naive with antigen-experienced cells was impossible with unsorted PBMCs. Researchers judged that diversity estimates from one million T cells fell short of true values.

The donors, all healthy, were Caucasians living in Russia, aged roughly 6 to 100. CDR3 length: 15 residues. V dropped 6 bases and J dropped 0 bases, with 13 bases sitting between them. Germline CDR1 and CDR2: MDHEN and SYDVKM. Primed by a sample-barcoded 5' primer and a J-beta primer mix, a second PCR proceeded for roughly 7 to 12 cycles. Every cDNA was tagged by a template-switch adaptor with 12 random nucleotides. TCRdb used MiXCR to reprocess the 5' RACE reads, holding one entry per CDR3 protein. This table has 550,000 to 600,000 distinct CDR3 sequences, about 45% appearing once. Material for sequencing was blood. The J gene is TRBJ2-3, the V gene TRBV28; a possible D gene is TRBD1 (5 bases). The sequence was collected from a man at least 80 years old in good health. For the CDR3, the DNA is TGTGCCAGCAGAAGCCGACAGACTAGCACAGATACGCAGTATTTT. This sequence encodes CASRSRQTSTDTQYF.